This T cell receptor (beta chain) emerged from a study of T cells in Graves' hyperthyroidism and ophthalmopathy. The study, taken as a whole, reports: Most expanded thyroid clonotypes above 0.001 also appeared in blood.

This CDR3 has 14 residues. CDR1 is WSHSY and CDR2 is SAAADI in the germline V gene. V dropped 7 bases and J dropped 4; count of bases not matched to a gene: 3. The cohort's ophthalmopathy patients, a group with duration under 3 months, had a Clinical Activity Score of at least 3 and a NOSPECS grade of at least 4. Each diagnosis was grounded in clinical symptoms, serum thyroxine and TRAb, thyroid ultrasound, and orbital computed tomography. Regions amplified from RNA transcripts were the TCR beta CDR3 regions. Researchers ran a first-round RT-PCR on the TCR CDR3 using the HTBI primer set. TCRdb re-called the multiplex PCR reads with MiXCR, one entry per CDR3 protein. The sample includes 560,000 or so distinct CDR3 sequences, just under 20% of them seen just once. This clonotype was seen a few times. Antigen unknown.

The chain links TRBV10-2 to TRBJ2-2; 10 bases are a match to TRBD2. The sequence was collected from a middle-aged man with Graves' ophthalmopathy. The sample taken for sequencing was blood. The CDR3 DNA sequence: TGCGCCAGCATGGTAGCGGGAGGCACCGGGGAGCTGTTTTTT. Translation gives CASMVAGGTGELFF.